The sequence of this T cell receptor (beta chain) was determined in a study of CD8+CD57+ T cells in acquired aplastic anemia (dated by TCRdb to between 2017 and 2018). Regarding the study in general: Extracted DNA from sorted CD4+ and CD8+ cells averaged about 2.9 ug, ranging from about 0.18 to 27.4 ug. An average of approximately 10 million reads for CD4+ cells and 11 million to 13 million reads for CD8+ cells was obtained from healthy donor samples.

In this study, sorted CD4+ and CD8+ T cells from the blood of healthy subjects and of severe aplastic anemia patients had their TCR repertoires deep-sequenced. Ficoll-Paque density gradient centrifugation was used to isolate peripheral blood mononuclear cells. Before DNA was extracted, CD4+ and CD8+ T cells were sorted using either FACS or magnetic beads. Genomic DNA served as template for TCR beta VDJ combination and CDR3 sequence profiling. An Illumina HiSeq 2000 was used for TCR repertoire sequencing. The published analysis was carried out like this. TRBV/TRBJ rearrangement plots, CDR3 size and DJ length profiles, and Simpson's diversity index were used to evaluate the repertoires. The most abundant DNA sequence in the deep sequencing data was defined as the immunodominant clone. CDR3 amino acid sequences were screened for sharing across subjects and compared with published repertoires and the VDJdb database. The public reads were quality trimmed at Q25 with fastp and then assembled into clones with MiXCR by TCRdb, keeping productive beta chains. Entries that share a CDR3 protein sequence are merged under the most common genes and DNA. TCRdb's processing, not the authors' own work, is the source of the V and J calls. This sample gives roughly 200,000 distinct CDR3 sequences in total; around 60% of them show up just once. The ten largest clones take up about 31% of the sample.

A note on this clonotype: The specificity of this receptor is unknown. No qualities accompany the bases; no much larger clone lies one base away.

Compared with germline, V lacks 3 bases and J lacks 3 bases; bases without a gene match: 14. As encoded in the germline V gene (reference sequence), CDR1 is LNHNV while CDR2 is YYDKDF. The CDR3, cysteine through phenylalanine, is 18 amino acids long. Only the CDR3 DNA is retained, 54 bases long and in frame from the first base. Points the paper makes about the study in general: Some 27 CD8+ CDR3 sequences were found in both patients and controls but appeared to be highly expressed in patients and within the immunodominant clones of the patients. No significant difference in CD8+ Simpson's diversity was found between patients and healthy controls (P=0.060).

The sequence came from a human donor in good health. The chain is assembled from TRBV15 and TRBJ2-5; the junction holds 9 bases that match TRBD1. Specimen: sorted CD4+, CD8+, or CD8+CD57+ T cells (not recorded which) from PBMCs. At the DNA level, the sequence is TGTGCCACCAGCAGCCACGCCTTGGGACAGGGCCATGAAGAGACCCAGTACTTC. It encodes CATSSHALGQGHEETQYF.